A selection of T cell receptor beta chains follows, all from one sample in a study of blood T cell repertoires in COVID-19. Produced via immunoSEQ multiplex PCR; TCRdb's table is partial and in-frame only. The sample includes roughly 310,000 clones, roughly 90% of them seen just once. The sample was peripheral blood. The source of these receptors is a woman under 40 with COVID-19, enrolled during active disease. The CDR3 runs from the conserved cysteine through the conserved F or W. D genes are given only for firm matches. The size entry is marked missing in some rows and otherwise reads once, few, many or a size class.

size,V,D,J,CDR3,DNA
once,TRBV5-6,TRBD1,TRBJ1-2,CASSFTGTGGAYGYTF,TGTGCCAGCAGCTTTACCGGGACAGGGGGCGCCTATGGCTACACCTTC
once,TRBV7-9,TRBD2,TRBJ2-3,CASSLTPSGLITDTQYF,TGTGCCAGCAGCCTAACTCCTAGCGGGTTAATCACAGATACGCAGTATTTT
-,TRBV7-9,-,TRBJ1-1,CASSLAIGEGTEAFF,TGTGCCAGCAGCTTAGCGATAGGGGAGGGCACTGAAGCTTTCTTT
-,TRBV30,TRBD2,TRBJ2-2,CGLAGVDTGELFF,TGTGGACTAGCGGGAGTGGACACCGGGGAGCTGTTTTTT
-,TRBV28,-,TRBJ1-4,CASSLQRQGGEKLFF,TGTGCCAGCAGTTTACAAAGGCAGGGTGGTGAAAAACTGTTTTTT
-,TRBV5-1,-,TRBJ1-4,CASSINSLNEKLFF,TGCGCCAGCAGCATCAACAGTCTAAATGAAAAACTGTTTTTT
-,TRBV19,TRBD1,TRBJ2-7,CASSSTGGAYEQYF,TGTGCCAGTAGTTCGACAGGGGGGGCCTACGAGCAGTACTTC
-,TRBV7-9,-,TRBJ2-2,CASSKGQTGELFF,TGTGCCAGCAGCAAGGGACAAACCGGGGAGCTGTTTTTT
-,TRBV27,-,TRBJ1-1,CASSFLPGQENTEAFF,TGTGCCAGCAGTTTTTTACCGGGACAAGAGAACACTGAAGCTTTCTTT
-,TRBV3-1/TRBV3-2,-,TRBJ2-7,CASSQGRGYEQYF,TGTGCCAGCAGCCAAGGGCGGGGTTACGAGCAGTACTTC
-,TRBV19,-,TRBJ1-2,CASSMTRANYGYTF,TGTGCCAGTAGTATGACCCGGGCTAACTATGGCTACACCTTC
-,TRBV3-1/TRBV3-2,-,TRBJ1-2,CASSQEGRGSYGYTF,TGTGCCAGCAGCCAAGAGGGCAGGGGAAGCTATGGCTACACCTTC
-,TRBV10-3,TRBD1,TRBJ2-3,CAISESGQGGTDTQYF,TGTGCCATCAGTGAGTCAGGACAGGGGGGTACAGATACGCAGTATTTT
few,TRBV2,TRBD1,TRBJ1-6,CASSENPGQGGSPLHF,TGTGCCAGCAGTGAAAATCCGGGACAGGGAGGTTCACCCCTCCACTTT
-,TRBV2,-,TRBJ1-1,CASSPQGGLGAFF,TGTGCCAGCAGTCCTCAGGGAGGGCTAGGCGCTTTCTTT
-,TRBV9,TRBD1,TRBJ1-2,CASSLRTGGYGYTF,TGTGCCAGCAGCTTACGGACAGGGGGTTATGGCTACACCTTC
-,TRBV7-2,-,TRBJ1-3,CASSLAPAGSGNTIYF,TGTGCCAGCAGCTTAGCCCCGGCAGGCTCTGGAAACACCATATATTTT
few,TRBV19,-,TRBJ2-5,CASSIQALETQYF,TGTGCCAGTAGTATACAGGCCCTGGAGACCCAGTACTTC
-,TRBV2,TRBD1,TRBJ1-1,CASSDRGLTEAFF,TGTGCCAGCAGTGACAGGGGGCTCACTGAAGCTTTCTTT
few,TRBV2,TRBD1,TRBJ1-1,CASRLPGGGTTEAFF,TGTGCCAGCAGACTTCCAGGAGGGGGCACCACTGAAGCTTTCTTT
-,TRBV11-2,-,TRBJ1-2,CASSPPGRDYGYTF,TGTGCCAGCAGCCCCCCGGGGAGAGACTATGGCTACACCTTC
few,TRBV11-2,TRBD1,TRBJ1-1,CATSTGGTEAFF,TGTGCCACCTCGACAGGGGGCACTGAAGCTTTCTTT